This is a list of T cell receptor beta chains from one sample in a study of shared clonotypes between healthy human individuals. Sequenced by immunoSEQ multiplex PCR; TCRdb stores in-frame clones only, minus some. Among millions of clones listed, 85% to 95% were seen once. The sequencing input was naive CD4+ T cells from PBMCs. These receptors originate from a man aged 18-30 years in good health. Some clones in this sample may be carry-over from other donors' samples. The CDR3 runs from the conserved cysteine through the conserved F or W. Each record gives: D gene, clone size, V gene, J gene, CDR3 DNA, CDR3 protein. A D gene is named only where the DNA matches it firmly. Clone size is stated in some rows and not others, as once, few, many or a class when expanded.

D gene: .
clone size: .
V gene: TRBV29-1
J gene: TRBJ2-7
CDR3 DNA: TGCAGCGTGGCCCTAAGGGCGGTCCGTGAGCAGTACTTC
CDR3 protein: CSVALRAVREQYF

D gene: TRBD1
clone size: .
V gene: TRBV7-7
J gene: TRBJ2-7
CDR3 DNA: TGTGCCAGCAGCTTCGGGACAGCCTACGAGCAGTACTTC
CDR3 protein: CASSFGTAYEQYF

D gene: .
clone size: .
V gene: TRBV5-5
J gene: TRBJ1-2
CDR3 DNA: TGTGCCAGCAGCTTGGCGAACTACTATGGCTACACCTTC
CDR3 protein: CASSLANYYGYTF

D gene: .
clone size: .
V gene: TRBV5-1
J gene: TRBJ1-1
CDR3 DNA: TGCGCCAGCCAACAAATTACAGGGAAAAGAGGTGAAGCTTTCTTT
CDR3 protein: CASQQITGKRGEAFF

D gene: .
clone size: .
V gene: TRBV28
J gene: TRBJ2-7
CDR3 DNA: TGTGCCAGCAGGGTACAGGTACTCTCCTACGAGCAGTACTTC
CDR3 protein: CASRVQVLSYEQYF

D gene: .
clone size: .
V gene: TRBV6-5
J gene: TRBJ2-1
CDR3 DNA: TGTGCCAGCAGCTTTTACAATGAGCAGTTCTTC
CDR3 protein: CASSFYNEQFF

D gene: TRBD1
clone size: .
V gene: TRBV18
J gene: TRBJ2-7
CDR3 DNA: TGTGCCAGCTCCCAGGGACAGGCTATCTACGAGCAGTACTTC
CDR3 protein: CASSQGQAIYEQYF

D gene: .
clone size: once
V gene: TRBV28
J gene: TRBJ1-2
CDR3 DNA: TGTGCCAGCAGTCCACACGCCGGACAGAATATTAACTATGGCTACACCTTC
CDR3 protein: CASSPHAGQNINYGYTF

D gene: TRBD2
clone size: .
V gene: TRBV5-1
J gene: TRBJ2-5
CDR3 DNA: TGCGCCAGCAGCTTGGTATCGGGACTAGTTTTGGAGACCCAGTACTTC
CDR3 protein: CASSLVSGLVLETQYF

D gene: .
clone size: .
V gene: TRBV6-1
J gene: TRBJ2-3
CDR3 DNA: TGTGCCAGCAGTCCAGGGATTAGCACAGATACGCAGTATTTT
CDR3 protein: CASSPGISTDTQYF

D gene: .
clone size: .
V gene: TRBV5-1
J gene: TRBJ1-3
CDR3 DNA: TGCGCCAGCAGCTTTGGGGTCGGATCTGGAAACACCATATATTTT
CDR3 protein: CASSFGVGSGNTIYF

D gene: TRBD1
clone size: once
V gene: TRBV7-9
J gene: TRBJ1-1
CDR3 DNA: TGTGCCAGCAGCTTAGTCCCTGGGACAGGGTATAGGACTGAAGCTTTCTTT
CDR3 protein: CASSLVPGTGYRTEAFF

D gene: .
clone size: .
V gene: TRBV7-3
J gene: TRBJ2-2
CDR3 DNA: TGTGCCAGCAGCCTCCTCTTGAACACCGGGGAGCTGTTTTTT
CDR3 protein: CASSLLLNTGELFF

D gene: .
clone size: .
V gene: TRBV4-1
J gene: TRBJ2-4
CDR3 DNA: TGCGCCAGCAGCCAGGGGGGGCCCAGGGGTCTAGCCAAAAACATTCAGTACTTC
CDR3 protein: CASSQGGPRGLAKNIQYF

D gene: TRBD1
clone size: .
V gene: TRBV4-1
J gene: TRBJ1-2
CDR3 DNA: TGCGCCAGCAGCCAGCGGACAGGACTAGACTATGGCTACACCTTC
CDR3 protein: CASSQRTGLDYGYTF

D gene: .
clone size: .
V gene: TRBV30
J gene: TRBJ1-5
CDR3 DNA: TGTGCCTGGAGTGTCGGTGGGGGGAAGCCCCAGCATTTT
CDR3 protein: CAWSVGGGKPQHF

D gene: TRBD1
clone size: .
V gene: TRBV14
J gene: TRBJ2-7
CDR3 DNA: TGTGCCAGCAGCCCCATACCGACAGGGCGGAGCGAGCAGTACTTC
CDR3 protein: CASSPIPTGRSEQYF

D gene: .
clone size: .
V gene: TRBV5-5
J gene: TRBJ2-6
CDR3 DNA: TGTGCCAGCATCCCCCTCGTGGGGCGGAGCTCTGGGGCCAACGTCCTGACTTTC
CDR3 protein: CASIPLVGRSSGANVLTF

D gene: .
clone size: once
V gene: TRBV2
J gene: TRBJ1-1
CDR3 DNA: TGTGCCAGCAGCCCGAGCAGGGTACAGAACACTGAAGCTTTCTTT
CDR3 protein: CASSPSRVQNTEAFF

D gene: .
clone size: .
V gene: TRBV18
J gene: TRBJ2-5
CDR3 DNA: TGTGCCAGCTCAAGTTTAGGGGAGACCCAGTACTTC
CDR3 protein: CASSSLGETQYF

D gene: .
clone size: .
V gene: TRBV4-1
J gene: TRBJ1-1
CDR3 DNA: TGCGCCAGCAGCCAAGATAAGAAGGGGGTCACTGAAGCTTTCTTT
CDR3 protein: CASSQDKKGVTEAFF

D gene: .
clone size: .
V gene: TRBV5-1
J gene: TRBJ2-3
CDR3 DNA: TGCGCCAGCAGCAGGGACTCCAGCGGGACAGATACGCAGTATTTT
CDR3 protein: CASSRDSSGTDTQYF

D gene: .
clone size: .
V gene: TRBV18
J gene: TRBJ1-5
CDR3 DNA: TGTGCCAGCTCCGGAGACAGCCCAAGTCAGCCCCAGCATTTT
CDR3 protein: CASSGDSPSQPQHF

D gene: .
clone size: .
V gene: TRBV19
J gene: TRBJ1-1
CDR3 DNA: TGTGCCAGTAGTAGATCTAGTTGGGCTACTGAAGCTTTCTTT
CDR3 protein: CASSRSSWATEAFF

D gene: TRBD1
clone size: .
V gene: TRBV5-1
J gene: TRBJ1-4
CDR3 DNA: TGCGCCAGCAGCTTGGGCAGGGGGCAGGTTAATGAAAAACTGTTTTTT
CDR3 protein: CASSLGRGQVNEKLFF

D gene: .
clone size: .
V gene: TRBV11-2
J gene: TRBJ2-4
CDR3 DNA: TGTGCCAGCAGCCCTCGGGGGGACAGCTCCGCATTAGCCAAAAACATTCAGTACTTC
CDR3 protein: CASSPRGDSSALAKNIQYF

D gene: .
clone size: .
V gene: TRBV27
J gene: TRBJ1-2
CDR3 DNA: TGTGCCAGCAGTCTCTATGGGGCCCCCTATGGCTACACCTTC
CDR3 protein: CASSLYGAPYGYTF

D gene: .
clone size: .
V gene: TRBV27
J gene: TRBJ1-2
CDR3 DNA: TGTGCCAGCAGTCCCACCCGGGGAGGGGGGGTCTCTGGCTACACCTTC
CDR3 protein: CASSPTRGGGVSGYTF